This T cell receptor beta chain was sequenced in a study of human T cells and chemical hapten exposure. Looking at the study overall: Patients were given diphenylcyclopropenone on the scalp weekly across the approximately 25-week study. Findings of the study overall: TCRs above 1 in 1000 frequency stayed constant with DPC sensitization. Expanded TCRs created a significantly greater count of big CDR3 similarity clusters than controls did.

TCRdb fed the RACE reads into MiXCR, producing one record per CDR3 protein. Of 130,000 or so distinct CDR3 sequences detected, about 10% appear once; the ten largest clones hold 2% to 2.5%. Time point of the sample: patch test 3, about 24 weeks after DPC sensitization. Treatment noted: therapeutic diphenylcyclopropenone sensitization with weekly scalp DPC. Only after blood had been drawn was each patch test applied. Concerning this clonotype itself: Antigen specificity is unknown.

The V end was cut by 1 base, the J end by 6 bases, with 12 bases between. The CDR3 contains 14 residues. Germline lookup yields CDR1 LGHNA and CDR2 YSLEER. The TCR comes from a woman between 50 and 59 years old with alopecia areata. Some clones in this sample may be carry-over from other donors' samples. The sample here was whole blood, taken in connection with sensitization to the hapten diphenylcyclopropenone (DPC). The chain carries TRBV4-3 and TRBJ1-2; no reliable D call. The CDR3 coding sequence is TGCGCCAGCAGCCAAGCGGAACAGCGCGATGGCTACACCTTC. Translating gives CASSQAEQRDGYTF.